This TCR beta chain was obtained from a study of long-term antiretroviral therapy in people with HIV (dated by TCRdb to between 2021 and 2023). With regard to the full study: Collection of the earliest samples took place about a decade ahead of the 2015 WHO recommendation for immediate ART, at a time when ART was typically delayed until CD4 counts fell. A retrospective serial study tested whether ART initiation and durable HIV suppression were associated with changes in peripheral blood TRB repertoire composition and diversity. From some 33 adults with confirmed HIV infection, the cohort provided 192 cryopreserved PBMC samples, gathered serially across a mean of roughly 6 years (range 1-12). About 35% of the 30 participants with HIV were female. Test extractions of a monoclonal T-cell line alongside 30 or so polyclonal samples showed no cross-contamination during QIAcube processing.

To be included, a participant needed at least one PBMC sample from before ART initiation plus at least two post-ART samples. All participants with HIV were treated in the United States of America. Cryopreserved samples of about 0.9-11 million PBMC were thawed and washed before DNA extraction. At the time of the earliest PBMC sample, participants with HIV were aged between about 20 and 60 years. PBMC samples from each participant spanned 1-4 timepoints before ART initiation and 2-8 timepoints after ART initiation, with a median of 7 samples. Serial HIV viral load, CD4+ T-cell count, ART history and demographic data were obtained for every participant. Genomic DNA was extracted from unsorted PBMC with a Qiagen kit on a QIAcube, with processing performed in batches of 12 samples. The immunoSEQ hsTCRB v3.0 assay was used at survey level resolution for TRB variable region sequencing. The target sequencing depth for TRB was about 40,000-50,000 T-cell genomes per sample. TRB libraries were pooled and sequenced on an Illumina MiSeq using a v3 150-cycle kit. For the original study's pipeline: Repertoire analysis was performed in R inside a reproducible Nextflow workflow that covered QC, data transformation and analysis. LymphoSeq2, an R package for exploring AIRR-Seq data, was used to implement custom analyses. Several samples that produced fewer than 5000 total TRB sequences were removed, so some 190 HIV repertoires were analyzed. Among the 188 retained HIV repertoires, some 60 were collected before ART initiation and fewer than 150 were collected after ART initiation. Each repertoire was downsampled to 5000 TRB nucleotide sequences, and summary statistics were averaged across 100 downsampling iterations. The analysis kept only TRB sequences whose CDR3 regions were at least seven amino acids long. Two measures captured diversity: a Shannon entropy-derived clonality score and the Gini coefficient. In repertoire networks, the top 5000 CDR3 amino acid sequences were linked whenever an edit distance of one separated two sequences. GLIPH2 predicted antigen specificity groups and MHC restriction for TRB CDR3 amino acid sequences. To flag known CMV, EBV, HIV or tissue antigen associations, CDR3 amino acid sequences were matched against VDJdb and McPAS-TCR. Pre-ART, post-ART and control groups were compared with Wilcoxon signed-rank tests and Holm-Bonferroni correction. Imported from immuneACCESS, the table was reduced by TCRdb to in-frame sequences with V and J called. These copies leave out some clones; in studies compared against another copy, an unresolved V gene accounts for under half, and the cause of the remainder is not known. The V and J calls and the clone size are those of that table, but D and trimming were determined from the DNA. In this sample the table shows approximately 24,000 clones, approximately 80% of which occur a single time. The ten most abundant clones make up under 7% of the sample.

The germline V gene sets CDR1 to SGDLS and CDR2 to YYNGEE. Relative to germline, V is 6 bases shorter and J is 9 bases shorter, with 25 bases between their ends. From its cysteine to its phenylalanine, the CDR3 spans 16 amino acids. The CDR3 DNA has 48 bases and is translated from base 1. In the case of this clone: This clone's antigen is unknown. Base-call qualities are not available, and no considerably larger clone is one nucleotide away.

The investigation overall reported the following: The repertoire was dominated across all time points by expanded TRB clones identified before ART initiation, although this dominance was seen to fluctuate and to decrease in many PLHIV after ART. Starting ART was linked to a significant rise in TRB diversity, yet even after long-term ART the diversity remained significantly lower than in transplant donor controls. Because pre-ART samples had limited cell numbers, profiling was done on unsorted PBMC rather than on sorted CD4+ and CD8+ T cells. Because PBMC availability was limited, only the TCR beta chain was sequenced, with no alpha chain pairing. Inferences about post-ART repertoire changes were limited because no data were available on ART adherence, viral resistance or therapy changes. Compared with controls, HIV repertoires had narrower CDR3 length ranges, and the network structure pointed to an antigen-experienced repertoire that shifted only slightly toward naive after ART. Samples dated from the mid-2000s to the late 2010s, and the ART regimens used may be less effective than current ones.

This TCR was sampled from a woman in her 30s with HIV. The rearrangement combines TRBV9 with TRBJ2-1; the D gene is perhaps TRBD2, from 7 matching bases. The sequencing here drew on unsorted PBMCs, taken 1.1 years before starting antiretroviral therapy. The encoded CDR3 is CASNTRGGLANSEQFF. In nucleotide form, the sequence is TGTGCCAGCAACACGAGGGGGGGGCTAGCGAATAGTGAGCAGTTCTTC.